Described below is a single T cell receptor (beta chain) sequence and its context. Antigen unknown. This sample stems from a study of OX40 agonist ivuxolimab in advanced cancers. Study details: Six ivuxolimab dose levels, 0.01 to 10 mg/kg, were given intravenously every 2 weeks. Hepatocellular carcinoma, melanoma, renal cell or head and neck cancer occurred in dose-escalation patients.

Study-wide points: Relative to CD4+ cells, CD8+ T cells on average had more expanded clones.

Here immunoSEQ multiplex PCR was the method, and the copy in TCRdb shows in-frame clones only, minus some. This table has some 60,000 clones, around 90% appearing once. The CDR3 spans 14 residues. Looked up from germline, CDR1 is LGHNA and CDR2 is YSLEER. The V end was cut by 1 base, the J end by 4 bases, with 11 bases between. This chain links TRBV4-3 with TRBJ2-7; D unclear. The source is an adult with an advanced solid tumor such as melanoma, head and neck, liver or kidney cancer. Source: CD4+ or CD8+ T cells sorted from blood, taken in a trial of the OX40 agonist ivuxolimab. CDR3 in DNA: TGCGCCAGCAGCCAAGGTTACCCCGGTTACGAGCAGTACTTC. Translated: CASSQGYPGYEQYF.